This record concerns one TCR beta chain sequence. CDR3 size: 11 residues. Between the trimmed V and J ends, which lost 1 base and 7 bases, there was a span of 7 bases. Germline V gene data show CDR1 as SQVTM and CDR2 as ANQGSEA. TCRdb used MiXCR to reprocess the 5' RACE reads, holding one entry per CDR3 protein. The sample records around 70,000 distinct CDR3 sequences, around a sixth being singletons. This entry belongs to a study of early T cells in non-severe SARS-CoV-2 infection. Study context: Sequenced material consisted of bulk RNA (from unsorted whole blood), and chains were unpaired.

This chain uses TRBV29-1 with TRBJ1-2; TRBD1 is a possible D gene (5 bases). The source is an adult who was a healthcare worker with PCR-confirmed SARS-CoV-2 infection or an uninfected control (not recorded which). The material sequenced was whole blood. CDR3 region: CSVEGGGGYTF. The CDR3 DNA reads as TGCAGCGTTGAAGGGGGCGGTGGCTACACCTTC.